The 7 T cell receptor beta chains reported below all come from one sample, sequenced in a study of glioma-infiltrating T cells after dendritic cell vaccination. As to time point: after dendritic cell vaccination, including at tumor progression/relapse. Sequencing used immunoSEQ multiplex PCR; TCRdb keeps in-frame clones, though not all of them. Of 90,000 to 95,000 clones in the sample, approximately 80% are singletons; the top ten hold approximately 2.1%. The input for sequencing was blood, taken after dendritic cell vaccination. These receptors came from a human donor with glioblastoma.

V usage is TRBV5-1 and J usage is TRBJ2-7; possibly TRBD1 for D (6 bases). V lost 1 base, J lost 5 bases, and 13 bases lay in between. Germline values: CDR1 SGHRS, CDR2 YFSETQ. The CDR3 extends over 14 amino acids. The DNA for the CDR3 is TGCGCCAGCAGCTTGACCCAGGGGCACGACGAGCAGTACTTC. It is translated as CASSLTQGHDEQYF.

This rearrangement joins TRBV7-8 to TRBJ2-3; a possible D gene is TRBD2 (6 bases). CDR3 length equals 16 residues. Deletions cut 7 bases from V and 4 bases from J, with 21 bases between. Germline V gene sequence: CDR1 SGHVS, CDR2 FQNEAQ. The DNA for the CDR3 is TGTGCCAGCACGGGAGCTAGCGCTAAAGGGGCAGATACGCAGTATTTT. It yields the protein CASTGASAKGADTQYF.

This clone was detected many times. The V and J genes are TRBV27 and TRBJ2-7; 10 nucleotides match TRBD2. The junction had 5 bases not matched to a gene; V was cut back by 5 bases and J by 1 base. CDR1 is MNHEY and CDR2 is SMNVEV in the germline V gene (reference sequence). This CDR3 comprises 15 residues. The DNA for the CDR3 is TGTGCCAGCAGTCCCACTAGCGGGGCTTCCTACGAGCAGTACTTC. Its translation is CASSPTSGASYEQYF.

The rearrangement uses TRBV23-1 and TRBJ1-6, with no clear D. TRBV23-1 falls under the ORF class, with uncertain function. V was trimmed by 1 base and J by 12 bases, leaving 4 bases between them. This CDR3 contains 11 residues. DNA of the CDR3: TGCGCCAGCAGTCAATTAGTACCCCTCCACTTT. Amino acid sequence: CASSQLVPLHF.

V is TRBV18 and J is TRBJ1-4, with TRBD1 matching over 9 bases. CDR3 length equals 15 residues. Germline CDR1 is KGHSH and CDR2 is LQKENI. Trimming took 3 bases from V and 8 from J; bases not matched to a gene: 7. The CDR3 spells CASSPRTGVDEKLFF. The CDR3 DNA follows: TGTGCCAGCTCACCTCGGACAGGGGTAGACGAAAAACTGTTTTTT.

V gene TRBV5-1 combines with J gene TRBJ2-1, with 7 bases lining up with TRBD2. Germline loops: CDR1 SGHRS, CDR2 YFSETQ. Germline trimming cut 4 bases from V and 3 bases from J; bases unmatched to any gene: 4. This CDR3 is 14 amino acids long. CDR3: CASSGGLGYNEQFF. Here the CDR3 DNA reads TGCGCCAGCAGCGGCGGACTAGGCTACAATGAGCAGTTCTTC.

This rearrangement joins TRBV14 to TRBJ2-1, with 7 nucleotides matching TRBD2. V was clipped by 2 bases and J by 8 bases; unmatched bases: 6. This CDR3 contains 14 residues. Germline CDR1 reads SGHDN; CDR2 reads FVKESK. As DNA, the CDR3 is TGTGCCAGCAGCCAAAGGTTGGCGGGGGATGAGCAGTTCTTC. The encoded protein is CASSQRLAGDEQFF.